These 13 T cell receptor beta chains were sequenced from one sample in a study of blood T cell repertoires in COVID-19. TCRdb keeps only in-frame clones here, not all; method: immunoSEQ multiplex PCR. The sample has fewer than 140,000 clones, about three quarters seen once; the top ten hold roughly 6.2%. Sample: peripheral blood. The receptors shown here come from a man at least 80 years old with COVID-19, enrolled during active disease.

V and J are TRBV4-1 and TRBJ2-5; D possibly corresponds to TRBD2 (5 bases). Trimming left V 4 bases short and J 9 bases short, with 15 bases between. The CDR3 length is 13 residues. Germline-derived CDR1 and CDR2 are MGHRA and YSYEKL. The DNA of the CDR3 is TGCGCCAGCAGCCGTGGAGGCGTTCTGGCCCAGTACTTC. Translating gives CASSRGGVLAQYF.

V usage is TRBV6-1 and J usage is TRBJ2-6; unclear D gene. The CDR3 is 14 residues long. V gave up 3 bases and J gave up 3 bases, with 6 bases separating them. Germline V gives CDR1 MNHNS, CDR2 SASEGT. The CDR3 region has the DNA TGTGCCAGCAGTGAGGGCAATGGGGCCAACGTCCTGACTTTC. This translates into CASSEGNGANVLTF.

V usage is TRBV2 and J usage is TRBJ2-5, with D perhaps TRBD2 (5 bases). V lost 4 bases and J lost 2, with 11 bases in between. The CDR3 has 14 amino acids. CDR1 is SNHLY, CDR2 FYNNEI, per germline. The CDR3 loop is CASSVAGTQETQYF. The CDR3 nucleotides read TGTGCCAGCAGTGTTGCGGGCACTCAAGAGACCCAGTACTTC.

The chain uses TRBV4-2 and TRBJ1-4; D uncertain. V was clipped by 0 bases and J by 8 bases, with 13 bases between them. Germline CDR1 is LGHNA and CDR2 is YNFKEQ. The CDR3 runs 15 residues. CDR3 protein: CASSQDGGSEEKLFF. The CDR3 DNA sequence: TGTGCCAGCAGCCAAGATGGAGGGAGCGAGGAAAAACTGTTTTTT.

Here the CDR3 DNA reads TGTGCCAGAAGCTTGTCTACAGGCTTTTATAGCAATCAGCCCCAGCATTTT. It translates to CARSLSTGFYSNQPQHF. This chain links TRBV5-3 with TRBJ1-5; TRBD1 might be the D (5 bases). TRBV5-3 is identified as an open reading frame with a role that is uncertain. The CDR3 is made up of 17 amino acids. Trimming took off 1 base at V and 0 bases at J, with 14 bases between the two ends.

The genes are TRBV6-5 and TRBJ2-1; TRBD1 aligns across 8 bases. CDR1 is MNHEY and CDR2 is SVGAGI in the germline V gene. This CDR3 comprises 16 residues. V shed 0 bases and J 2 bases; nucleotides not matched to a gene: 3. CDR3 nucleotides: TGTGCCAGCAGTTACTCCGACAGGGGCACCTACAATGAGCAGTTCTTC. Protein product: CASSYSDRGTYNEQFF.

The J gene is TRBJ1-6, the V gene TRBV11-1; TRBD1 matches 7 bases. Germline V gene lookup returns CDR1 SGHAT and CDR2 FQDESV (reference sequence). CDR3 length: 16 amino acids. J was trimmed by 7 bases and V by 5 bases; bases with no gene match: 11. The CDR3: CASSTADRDRNSPLHF. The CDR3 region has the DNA TGTGCCAGCAGCACCGCCGACAGGGATAGAAATTCACCCCTCCACTTT.

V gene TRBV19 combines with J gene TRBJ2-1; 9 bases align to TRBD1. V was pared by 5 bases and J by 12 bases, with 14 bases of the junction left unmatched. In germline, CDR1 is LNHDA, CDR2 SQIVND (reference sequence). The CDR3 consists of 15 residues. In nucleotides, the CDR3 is TGTGCCAGTAGTGCCCGGGACAGGGAGATTCGGAGGCAGTTCTTC. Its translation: CASSARDREIRRQFF.

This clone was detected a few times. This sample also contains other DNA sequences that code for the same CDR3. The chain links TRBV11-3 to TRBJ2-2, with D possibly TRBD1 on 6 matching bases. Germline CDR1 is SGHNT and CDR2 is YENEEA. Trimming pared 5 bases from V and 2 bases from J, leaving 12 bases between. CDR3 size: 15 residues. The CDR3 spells CASSPGQTNTGELFF. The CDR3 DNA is TGTGCCAGCAGCCCCGGACAGACTAACACCGGGGAGCTGTTTTTT.

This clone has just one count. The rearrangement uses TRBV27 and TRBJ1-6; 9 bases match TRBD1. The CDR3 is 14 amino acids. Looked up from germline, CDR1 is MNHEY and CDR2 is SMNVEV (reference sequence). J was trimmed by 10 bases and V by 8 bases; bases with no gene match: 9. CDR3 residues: CASAPGQGRSPLHF. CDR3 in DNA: TGTGCCAGCGCCCCCGGACAGGGGAGGTCACCCCTCCACTTT.

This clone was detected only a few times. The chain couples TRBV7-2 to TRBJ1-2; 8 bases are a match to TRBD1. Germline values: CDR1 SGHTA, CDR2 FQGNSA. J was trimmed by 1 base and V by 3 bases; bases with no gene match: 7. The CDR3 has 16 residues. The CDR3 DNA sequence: TGTGCCAGCAGCTTGGCCCGGGACAGGCTTAACTATGGCTACACCTTC. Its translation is CASSLARDRLNYGYTF.

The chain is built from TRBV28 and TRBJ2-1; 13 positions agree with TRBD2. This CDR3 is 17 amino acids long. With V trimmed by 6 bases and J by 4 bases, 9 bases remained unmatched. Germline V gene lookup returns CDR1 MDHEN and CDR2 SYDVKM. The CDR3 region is CASRLPEGLAGYNEQFF. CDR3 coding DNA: TGTGCCAGCAGACTCCCTGAGGGACTAGCGGGATACAATGAGCAGTTCTTC.

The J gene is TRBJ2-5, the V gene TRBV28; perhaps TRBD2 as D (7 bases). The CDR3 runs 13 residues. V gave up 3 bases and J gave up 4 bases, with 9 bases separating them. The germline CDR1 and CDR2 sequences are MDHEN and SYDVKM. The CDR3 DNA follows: TGTGCCAGCAGTTTCGGGGGGCCAGAGACCCAGTACTTC. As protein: CASSFGGPETQYF.